This TCR beta chain was captured by sequencing in a study of T cell repertoires in cytomegalovirus infection. This clonotype was seen more than once but under ten times. The antigen is unknown. TCRdb used MiXCR to reprocess the reads, holding one entry per CDR3 protein. The sample comprises roughly 350,000 distinct CDR3 sequences, about a third of which are singletons, and roughly 14% rests with the top ten. J gave up 1 base and V 3 bases, and 7 bases lay outside the gene matches. CDR3 length: 18 residues. Germline values: CDR1 LNHNV, CDR2 YYDKDF (reference sequence). The receptor comes from a human donor in good health (CMV status not recorded). Some clones in this sample may be carry-over from other donors' samples. V and J are TRBV15 and TRBJ2-3; 13 nucleotides agree with TRBD2. Here the sequenced sample was cultured PBMCs, taken from culture after CMV antigen stimulation. CDR3 sequence (DNA): TGTGCCACCAGCAGTCCCCGGACTAGCGGGAGCGGCACAGATACGCAGTATTTT. Translating gives CATSSPRTSGSGTDTQYF.